This entry lists 14 T cell receptor beta chains sequenced from one sample in a study of cytomegalovirus exposure and HLA in healthy donors. Researchers ran the PCR with 60 Vbeta and 13 Jbeta primers. Data came from immunoSEQ multiplex PCR; TCRdb stores just in-frame clones and leaves some out. The sample records about 150,000 clones, roughly 70% being singletons. The sequencing input was PBMCs. These receptors originate from a human donor in good health.

This chain joins TRBV27 and TRBJ2-4, with 7 bases lining up with TRBD1. Germline CDR1 MNHEY, CDR2 SMNVEV (reference sequence). The CDR3 totals 16 residues. Trimming cost V 5 bases and J 0 bases; bases outside gene matches: 7. The CDR3 sequence is CASSPKTGLAKNIQYF. Written as DNA, the CDR3 is TGTGCCAGCAGTCCTAAGACAGGGCTAGCCAAAAACATTCAGTACTTC.

The rearrangement links TRBV19 to TRBJ2-3, with TRBD2 as a possible D gene (6 bases). V was cut by 5 bases and J by 1 base, with 13 bases left in between. This CDR3 is built from 15 residues. From germline, CDR1 is LNHDA and CDR2 SQIVND (reference sequence). This CDR3 is CASSVQLARTDTQYF. The CDR3 region has the DNA TGTGCCAGTAGTGTTCAACTAGCCCGCACAGATACGCAGTATTTT.

The chain links TRBV28 to TRBJ2-7, with 13 positions matching TRBD2. Germline CDR1 and CDR2: MDHEN and SYDVKM. The CDR3 is 18 residues long. V dropped 2 bases and J dropped 4; count of bases not matched to a gene: 11. The CDR3 is CASSLLNPGLAGLYEQYF. In DNA, the CDR3 is TGTGCCAGCAGTTTACTAAACCCGGGACTAGCGGGATTATACGAGCAGTACTTC.

This clone was observed a single time. V is TRBV4-1 and J is TRBJ2-3, with D possibly being TRBD2 (6 bases). The germline V gene has CDR1 MGHRA and CDR2 YSYEKL. The CDR3 is 16 residues long. Trimming removed 0 bases from V and 2 bases from J, with 12 bases in between. CDR3 bases: TGCGCCAGCAGCCAAGACCATAGCGGCTACACAGATACGCAGTATTTT. Encoded protein: CASSQDHSGYTDTQYF.

This clone appeared a few times. This chain uses TRBV6-1 with TRBJ2-2; TRBD1 agrees at 7 bases. The CDR3 totals 14 residues. CDR1 and CDR2 (germline): MNHNS, SASEGT. V was clipped by 10 bases and J by 2 bases; unmatched bases: 7. Written as DNA, the CDR3 is TGTGCCACGGGTAGGGGGCTCAACACCGGGGAGCTGTTTTTT. Translated: CATGRGLNTGELFF.

This clone has only a few counts. The rearrangement uses TRBV20-1 and TRBJ2-1; possible D gene TRBD2, 6 bases. The CDR3 covers 11 residues. V shed 3 bases and J shed 6 bases, with 6 bases lying between them. Per germline, CDR1 DFQATT and CDR2 SNEGSKA (reference sequence). CDR3 in amino acids: CSASGSNEQFF. CDR3 sequence (DNA): TGCAGTGCTAGCGGGAGCAATGAGCAGTTCTTC.

J is TRBJ2-5 and V is TRBV5-1, with 11 bases fitting TRBD1. This CDR3 region has 16 residues. The ends lost 3 bases at V and 5 bases at J; junction bases unmatched: 9. The germline CDR1 and CDR2 sequences are SGHRS and YFSETQ. This CDR3 reads CASSSHGQGALETQYF. CDR3 sequence (DNA): TGCGCCAGCAGCTCACACGGACAGGGGGCGCTTGAGACCCAGTACTTC.

The chain joins TRBV5-1 to TRBJ2-5; possibly TRBD1 for D (6 bases). The V and J ends lost 0 bases and 4 bases respectively, with 10 bases between them. The CDR3 has 14 residues. Germline CDR1 and CDR2: SGHRS and YFSETQ. CDR3 coding DNA: TGCGCCAGCAGCTTGGTTGGGGGCCGAGAGACCCAGTACTTC. This encodes CASSLVGGRETQYF.

This clone has a handful of counts. The chain carries TRBV19 and TRBJ2-7, with TRBD1 matching 7 bases. The CDR3 length is 15 residues. J gave up 0 bases and V 4 bases, and 6 bases lay outside the gene matches. Germline assignment: CDR1 LNHDA and CDR2 SQIVND (reference sequence). In DNA, the CDR3 is TGTGCCAGTAGTAGCAAACAGGGGATCTCCTACGAGCAGTACTTC. Translation: CASSSKQGISYEQYF.

The J gene is TRBJ2-7, the V gene TRBV5-1, with D possibly TRBD2 on 6 matching bases. Trimming removed 0 bases from V and 6 bases from J, with 16 bases in between. The CDR3 spans 15 residues. Germline CDR1 is SGHRS and CDR2 is YFSETQ. The CDR3, as DNA: TGCGCCAGCAGCTTGGAGTCAACCGGGGGTAGCGAGCAGTACTTC. Translating it yields CASSLESTGGSEQYF.

The chain has TRBV7-8 and TRBJ2-7, with TRBD1 identical over 10 bases. There are 16 residues in the CDR3. The germline CDR1 and CDR2 sequences are SGHVS and FQNEAQ. V was pared by 0 bases and J by 6 bases, with 8 bases of the junction left unmatched. The CDR3 sequence: CASSLAPGTGVPEQYF. The CDR3 region has the DNA TGTGCCAGCAGCTTAGCCCCGGGGACAGGGGTCCCCGAGCAGTACTTC. The full variable domain, completed using reference TRBV7-8 and TRBJ2-7, is GAGVSQSPRYKVAKRGQDVALRCDPISGHVSLFWYQQALGQGPEFLTYFQNEAQLDKSGLPSDRFFAERPEGSVSTLKIQRTQQEDSAVYLCASSLAPGTGVPEQYFGPGTRLTVT.

This sequence joins TRBV19 and TRBJ2-2; 8 bases are shared with TRBD1. Per the germline V gene, CDR1 is LNHDA and CDR2 is SQIVND (reference sequence). The CDR3 sequence is 15 residues long. After removal of 4 bases from V and 4 bases from J, the junction contained 5 bases not matched to a gene. The CDR3 loop is CASSTGQVTTGELFF. The CDR3 DNA is TGTGCCAGTAGTACGGGACAGGTTACCACCGGGGAGCTGTTTTTT. Supplemented by reference TRBV19 and TRBJ2-2, the full variable domain reads DGGITQSPKYLFRKEGQNVTLSCEQNLNHDAMYWYRQDPGQGLRLIYYSQIVNDFQKGDIAEGYSVSREKKESFPLTVTSAQKNPTAFYLCASSTGQVTTGELFFGEGSRLTVL.

This clone was seen only a few times. This chain links TRBV6-1 with TRBJ2-1; 9 nucleotides match TRBD1. CDR1 is MNHNS, CDR2 SASEGT, per germline. CDR3 size: 14 residues. V lost 8 bases, J lost 9 bases, and 11 bases stayed unmatched. Here the CDR3 reads CASGDRVWRGEQFF. As DNA, the CDR3 is TGTGCCAGCGGGGACAGGGTTTGGCGCGGTGAGCAGTTCTTC.

The CDR3: CASSFRDYQNYEQYF. The CDR3, as DNA: TGTGCCAGCAGCTTCCGGGACTACCAAAACTACGAGCAGTACTTC. This sequence joins TRBV5-4 and TRBJ2-5, with 7 bases aligning to TRBD2. The DNA matches TRBJ2-7 better at its end, which makes the J call doubtful. Germline loops: CDR1 SGHNT, CDR2 YYREEE (reference sequence). There are 15 residues in the CDR3.